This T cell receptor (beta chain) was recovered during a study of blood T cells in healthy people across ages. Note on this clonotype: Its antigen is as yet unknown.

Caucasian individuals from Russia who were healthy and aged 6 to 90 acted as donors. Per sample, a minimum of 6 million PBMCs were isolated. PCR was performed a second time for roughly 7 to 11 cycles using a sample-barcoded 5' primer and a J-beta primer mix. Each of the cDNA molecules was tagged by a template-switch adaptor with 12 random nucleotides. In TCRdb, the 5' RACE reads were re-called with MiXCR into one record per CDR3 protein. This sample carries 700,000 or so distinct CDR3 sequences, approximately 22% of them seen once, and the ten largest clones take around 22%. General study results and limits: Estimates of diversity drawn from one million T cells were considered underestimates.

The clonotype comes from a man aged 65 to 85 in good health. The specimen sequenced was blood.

This CDR3 is CASSFPGRSHEQFF. The CDR3 DNA reads as TGTGCCAGCAGTTTTCCGGGACGAAGCCATGAGCAGTTCTTC. The rearrangement links TRBV12-3 or TRBV12-4 to TRBJ2-1; D tentatively fits TRBD1 or TRBD2 (5 bases each). Between the trimmed V and J ends, which lost 3 bases and 8 bases, there was a span of 14 bases. The CDR3 consists of 14 residues.